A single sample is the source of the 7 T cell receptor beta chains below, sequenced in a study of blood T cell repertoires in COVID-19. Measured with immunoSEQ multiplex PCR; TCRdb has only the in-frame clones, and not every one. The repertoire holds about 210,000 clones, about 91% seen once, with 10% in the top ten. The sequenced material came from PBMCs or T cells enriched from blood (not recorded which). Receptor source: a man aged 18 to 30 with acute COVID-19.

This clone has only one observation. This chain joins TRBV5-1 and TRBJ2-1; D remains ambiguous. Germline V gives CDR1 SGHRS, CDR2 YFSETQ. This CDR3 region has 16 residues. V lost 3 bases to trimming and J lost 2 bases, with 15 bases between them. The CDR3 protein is CASSSPLTRTYNEQFF. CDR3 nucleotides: TGCGCCAGCAGCTCCCCGTTGACACGGACCTACAATGAGCAGTTCTTC.

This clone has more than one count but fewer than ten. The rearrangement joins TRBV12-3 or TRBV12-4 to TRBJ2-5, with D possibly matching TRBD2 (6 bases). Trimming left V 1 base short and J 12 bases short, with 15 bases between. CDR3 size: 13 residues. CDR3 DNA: TGTGCCAGCAGTTTAGACCCAGGAGGGATTAAGTACTTC. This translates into CASSLDPGGIKYF.

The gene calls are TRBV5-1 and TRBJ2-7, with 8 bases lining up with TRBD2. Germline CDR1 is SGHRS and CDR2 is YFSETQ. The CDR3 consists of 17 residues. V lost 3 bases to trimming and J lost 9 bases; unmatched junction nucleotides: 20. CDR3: CASSSGVGRGGQRVQYF. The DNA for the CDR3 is TGCGCCAGCAGCTCCGGCGTCGGGAGGGGAGGTCAACGCGTGCAGTACTTC.

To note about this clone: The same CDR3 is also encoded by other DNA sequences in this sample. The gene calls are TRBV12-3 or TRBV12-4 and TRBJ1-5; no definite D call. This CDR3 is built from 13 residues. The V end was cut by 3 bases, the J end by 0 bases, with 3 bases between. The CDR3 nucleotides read TGTGCCAGCAGTTTGGCTAGCAATCAGCCCCAGCATTTT. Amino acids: CASSLASNQPQHF.

The CDR3 loop reads CASSYSAQGYDYGYTF. The CDR3 region has the DNA TGTGCCAGCAGTTACTCAGCCCAGGGGTACGACTATGGCTACACCTTC. The V and J genes are TRBV6-2 or TRBV6-3 and TRBJ1-2, with D maybe TRBD1 (6 bases). Trimming removed 0 bases at V and 3 bases at J, with 14 bases between. The CDR3 has 16 residues. Per germline, CDR1 MNHEY and CDR2 SVGEGT.

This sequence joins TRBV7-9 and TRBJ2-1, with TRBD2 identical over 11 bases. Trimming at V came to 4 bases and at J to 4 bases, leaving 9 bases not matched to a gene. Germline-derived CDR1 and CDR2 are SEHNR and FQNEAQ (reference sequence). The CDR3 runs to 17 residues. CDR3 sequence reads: CASSSIAGGPVYNEQFF. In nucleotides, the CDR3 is TGTGCCAGCAGCTCAATAGCGGGAGGGCCGGTTTACAATGAGCAGTTCTTC.

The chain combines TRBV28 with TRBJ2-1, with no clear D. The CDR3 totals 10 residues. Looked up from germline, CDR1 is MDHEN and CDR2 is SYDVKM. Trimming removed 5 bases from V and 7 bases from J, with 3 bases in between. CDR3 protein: CASSVNEQFF. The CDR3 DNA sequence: TGTGCCAGCAGTGTAAATGAGCAGTTCTTC.